Listed here are 20 T cell receptor beta chains from one sample, sequenced in a study of OX40 agonist ivuxolimab in advanced cancers. Assay used: immunoSEQ multiplex PCR; TCRdb lists only in-frame clones, some missing. This table has about 41,000 clones, around four fifths appearing once. The input for sequencing was CD4+ or CD8+ T cells sorted from blood, taken in a trial of the OX40 agonist ivuxolimab. Every receptor here comes from an adult with an advanced solid tumor such as melanoma, head and neck, liver or kidney cancer.

The CDR3 DNA sequence: TGTGCCAGCAGCTCCGGCTCGGAGCAGTACTTC. It yields the protein CASSSGSEQYF. This chain joins TRBV5-5 and TRBJ2-7; D is uncertain. The CDR3 consists of 11 residues. Trimming took off 3 bases at V and 7 bases at J, with 8 bases between the two ends. Germline loops: CDR1 SGHKS, CDR2 YYEKEE (reference sequence).

This rearrangement joins TRBV6-1 to TRBJ2-2; D is unclear. There are 17 residues in the CDR3. CDR1 and CDR2 from the germline V gene are MNHNS and SASEGT. Trimming shortened V by 3 bases and J by 6 bases, and 20 bases separated the two germline ends. In DNA, the CDR3 is TGTGCCAGCAGTGAGGCTGGCGGTACTATGCAGGCCGGGGAGCTGTTTTTT. Protein: CASSEAGGTMQAGELFF.

Points on this clone: A junction boundary mismatches the germline segment, possibly from a read error. J is TRBJ2-5 and V is TRBV7-9; a possible D gene is TRBD1 (6 bases). The germline V gene has CDR1 SEHNR and CDR2 FQNEAQ (reference sequence). The CDR3 spans 16 residues. The CDR3: CASRLGEGGSQETQYF. DNA for the CDR3: TGTGCCAGCAGATTAGGGGAAGGGGGTTCCCAAGAGACCCAGTACTTC.

V gene TRBV6-7 combines with J gene TRBJ1-1, with D uncertain. TRBV6-7 is classed as an ORF, of uncertain function. V was pared by 2 bases and J by 1 base, with 14 bases between. This CDR3 has 16 amino acids. DNA for the CDR3: TGTGCCAGCAGTTACACAATGGGTCAGACGAACACTGAAGCTTTCTTT. It yields the protein CASSYTMGQTNTEAFF.

The rearrangement uses TRBV5-4 and TRBJ2-1; 10 positions match TRBD1. J gave up 8 bases and V 5 bases, and 13 bases lay outside the gene matches. Per germline, CDR1 SGHNT and CDR2 YYREEE (reference sequence). The CDR3 has 16 amino acids. CDR3 in amino acids: CASSPEPKTGGDEQFF. DNA for the CDR3: TGTGCCAGCAGTCCGGAGCCGAAGACAGGGGGCGATGAGCAGTTCTTC.

There are a few counts of this clone. The chain has TRBV7-2 and TRBJ1-6; D not resolved. Germline V CDR1 and CDR2: SGHTA, FQGNSA. Trimming stripped 5 bases from V and 7 bases from J, with 6 bases between. CDR3 size: 12 residues. CDR3 in amino acids: CASSTTNSPLHF. The DNA for the CDR3 is TGTGCCAGCAGCACAACGAATTCACCCCTCCACTTT.

The V gene is TRBV29-1, the J gene TRBJ2-5; TRBD2 matches 16 bases. CDR3 length: 16 amino acids. Trimming removed 3 bases from V and 5 bases from J; junction bases left unmatched: 6. Germline CDR1 reads SQVTM; CDR2 reads ANQGSEA. CDR3 DNA sequence: TGCAGCGTTGAGGGGACTAGCGGGAGGGCCTGGGAGACCCAGTACTTC. Amino acids: CSVEGTSGRAWETQYF.

J is TRBJ2-7 and V is TRBV6-4; 10 bases match TRBD2. Germline-derived CDR1 and CDR2 are MRHNA and SNTAGT. This CDR3 region has 14 residues. V lost 6 bases and J lost 5; bases outside the gene matches: 7. CDR3 DNA: TGTGCCAGCAGGACCGGGACTAGCGACCACGAGCAGTACTTC. Translated: CASRTGTSDHEQYF.

The chain links TRBV10-3 to TRBJ1-5; no reliable D call. CDR1 ENHRY and CDR2 SYGVKD come from the germline V gene. Trimming took off 5 bases at V and 6 bases at J, with 11 bases between the two ends. The CDR3 runs 13 residues. CDR3 in amino acids: CAISPPGSQPQHF. CDR3 DNA: TGTGCCATCAGTCCCCCAGGATCTCAGCCCCAGCATTTT.

This clone was detected once. V usage is TRBV5-1 and J usage is TRBJ1-2; a possible D gene is TRBD1 (5 bases). The V end was cut by 9 bases, the J end by 2 bases, with 17 bases between. Germline CDR1 SGHRS, CDR2 YFSETQ. The CDR3 has 14 amino acids. CDR3 in DNA: TGCGCCACAGGAGATGGGACGGACAACTATGGCTACACCTTC. It yields the protein CATGDGTDNYGYTF.

The gene calls are TRBV7-3 and TRBJ2-5; TRBD1 is a possible D gene (5 bases). The CDR3 covers 17 residues. CDR1 and CDR2 (germline): SGHTA, FQGTGA. The ends were cut back, 4 bases at V and 5 bases at J, with 23 bases in the middle. The CDR3 coding sequence is TGTGCCAGCAGCTCCAAAGGTCCTAGAATTCAGGGTGAGACCCAGTACTTC. Its translation: CASSSKGPRIQGETQYF. Looking up the rest from reference TRBV7-3 and TRBJ2-5 gives the full variable domain: GAGVSQTPSNKVTEKGKYVELRCDPISGHTALYWYRQSLGQGPEFLIYFQGTGAADDSGLPNDRFFAVRPEGSVSTLKIQRTERGDSAVYLCASSSKGPRIQGETQYFGPGTRLLVL.

V usage is TRBV5-1 and J usage is TRBJ2-3, with TRBD2 as a possible D gene (6 bases). V lost 3 bases and J lost 1, with 12 bases in between. Germline lookup yields CDR1 SGHRS and CDR2 YFSETQ. The CDR3 spans 15 residues. The CDR3 loop is CASSSTSWRTDTQYF. As DNA, the CDR3 is TGCGCCAGCAGCTCGACTAGTTGGCGCACAGATACGCAGTATTTT.

The chain couples TRBV10-3 to TRBJ2-5, with a possible D match to TRBD1 (7 bases). V was shortened by 8 bases and J by 4 bases, with 11 bases between the two germline ends. The CDR3 has 12 residues. Germline-derived CDR1 and CDR2 are ENHRY and SYGVKD. The CDR3 region has the DNA TGTGCCATCCAGGGGGGCGGAGAGACCCAGTACTTC. It specifies CAIQGGGETQYF.

The V gene is TRBV7-3, the J gene TRBJ1-6; no definite D call. V was clipped by 5 bases and J by 7 bases, with 6 bases between them. The CDR3 is 12 amino acids. Germline V gives CDR1 SGHTA, CDR2 FQGTGA. CDR3 region: CASSTTNSPLHF. Here the CDR3 DNA reads TGTGCCAGCAGCACAACGAATTCACCCCTCCACTTT.

The rearrangement uses TRBV6-4 and TRBJ1-3, with D possibly matching TRBD1 (5 bases). The CDR3 extends over 15 amino acids. Per the germline V gene, CDR1 is MRHNA and CDR2 is SNTAGT. Trimming removed 5 bases from V and 0 bases from J, with 11 bases in between. DNA of the CDR3: TGTGCCAGCAGTTACGGGGGGAACTCTGGAAACACCATATATTTT. This codes for CASSYGGNSGNTIYF.

This chain joins TRBV12-5 and TRBJ1-5; a weak D match, TRBD1 (6 bases). The CDR3 is 16 amino acids. In germline, CDR1 is LGHNT, CDR2 FRNRAP. Trimming took off 0 bases at V and 6 bases at J, with 15 bases between the two ends. CDR3 sequence reads: CASGLVGQQGIQPQHF. The CDR3 region has the DNA TGTGCTAGTGGTTTGGTCGGACAGCAGGGCATTCAGCCCCAGCATTTT.

V and J are TRBV5-1 and TRBJ2-7; 7 bases are a match to TRBD2. This CDR3 has 14 residues. Per the germline V gene, CDR1 is SGHRS and CDR2 is YFSETQ. Trimming took 8 bases from V and 2 from J; bases not matched to a gene: 10. For the CDR3, the DNA is TGCGCCAGTAACTCGGGACTAACACCCTACGAGCAGTACTTC. Its protein is CASNSGLTPYEQYF.

The chain joins TRBV15 to TRBJ1-4; TRBD1 might be the D (5 bases). CDR1 is LNHNV and CDR2 is YYDKDF in the germline V gene (reference sequence). The CDR3 length is 15 residues. V was clipped by 3 bases and J by 7 bases, with 15 bases between them. The CDR3: CATSRDNAGVEKLFF. CDR3 nucleotide sequence: TGTGCCACCAGCAGGGATAATGCGGGGGTTGAAAAACTGTTTTTT. The full variable domain, rest sourced from reference TRBV15 and TRBJ1-4, is DAMVIQNPRYQVTQFGKPVTLSCSQTLNHNVMYWYQQKSSQAPKLLFHYYDKDFNNEADTPDNFQSRRPNTSFCFLDIRSPGLGDTAMYLCATSRDNAGVEKLFFGSGTQLSVL.

The J gene is TRBJ2-7, the V gene TRBV11-2; no definite D call. The V end lost 5 bases, the J end lost 5 bases, and 13 bases lay between the germline ends. Looked up from germline, CDR1 is SGHAT and CDR2 is FQNNGV. The CDR3 runs 13 residues. For the CDR3, the DNA is TGTGCCAGCAGCGCCGGTCTAGACGACGAGCAGTACTTC. This encodes CASSAGLDDEQYF.

The J gene is TRBJ2-7, the V gene TRBV6-1, with unresolved D. This CDR3 is built from 15 residues. Germline CDR1 reads MNHNS; CDR2 reads SASEGT. Trimming shortened V by 6 bases and J by 4 bases, and 19 bases separated the two germline ends. The CDR3 nucleotides read TGTGCCAGCAGCGCCGTCGGGCAGGCACCATACGAGCAGTACTTC. The encoded protein is CASSAVGQAPYEQYF.